This T cell receptor beta chain was identified in a study of cytomegalovirus exposure and HLA in healthy donors. Study results and caveats: Upon later analysis, HLA-associated TCR beta chains proved more clonally expanded than other, equally common chains. 87-base-pair reads could not separate some V segments, including TRBV6-2 and TRBV6-3.

The PCR was carried out with 60 Vbeta primers and 13 Jbeta primers. Using immunoSEQ multiplex PCR, the repertoire was profiled, and TCRdb retains in-frame clones only, with some absent. This table lists 100,000 to 150,000 clones. The trim removed 4 bases at V and 0 bases at J, leaving 3 bases unmatched. The CDR3 loop spans 15 amino acids. Per germline, CDR1 SGDLS and CDR2 YYNGEE. In regard to this clone: Its antigen is as yet unknown.

The source of this sequence is a man in his late teens or twenties in good health and CMV-seronegative. Sequenced input: PBMCs. This chain connects TRBV9 to TRBJ2-1; TRBD2 agrees at 8 bases. CDR3 DNA sequence: TGTGCCAGCAGCTTCACTAGCGGCTCCTACAATGAGCAGTTCTTC. As protein: CASSFTSGSYNEQFF.